This passage covers 18 T cell receptor beta chains from one sample sequenced in a study of cytomegalovirus exposure and HLA in healthy donors. PCR employed 60 Vbeta and 13 Jbeta primers. Clones were read by immunoSEQ multiplex PCR, and TCRdb kept only the in-frame ones, dropping some. The sample lists around 120,000 clones; 60% to 85% were seen once. The sequenced material came from PBMCs. These receptors all come from a female donor in good health and CMV-seropositive.

This chain connects TRBV27 to TRBJ2-1, with a weak D call TRBD1 (6 bases). CDR3 size: 14 residues. From germline, CDR1 is MNHEY and CDR2 SMNVEV (reference sequence). The V and J ends lost 5 bases and 6 bases respectively, with 14 bases between them. In DNA, the CDR3 is TGTGCCAGCAGTGCCCCAAACAGGGCCAATGAGCAGTTCTTC. This gives the protein CASSAPNRANEQFF.

The chain combines TRBV5-1 with TRBJ2-3, with 11 positions matching TRBD2. The CDR3 sequence is 15 residues long. Germline CDR1 and CDR2: SGHRS and YFSETQ. The junction had 3 bases not matched to a gene; V was cut back by 1 base and J by 5 bases. CDR3 sequence reads: CASSLSSGGQDTQYF. The CDR3 coding sequence is TGCGCCAGCAGCTTGTCTAGCGGGGGGCAAGATACGCAGTATTTT.

This sequence joins TRBV5-6 and TRBJ2-7, with TRBD1 matching over 8 bases. The junction had 3 bases not matched to a gene; V was cut back by 4 bases and J by 0 bases. Per the germline V gene, CDR1 is SGHDT and CDR2 is YYEEEE. This CDR3 has 14 residues. The CDR3 loop reads CASSIGQGSYEQYF. The CDR3 DNA follows: TGTGCCAGCAGCATCGGACAGGGCTCCTACGAGCAGTACTTC.

V gene TRBV6-1 combines with J gene TRBJ1-2; TRBD1 agrees at 7 bases. Trimming cost V 3 bases and J 5 bases; bases outside gene matches: 9. Germline CDR1 reads MNHNS; CDR2 reads SASEGT. This CDR3 spans 15 amino acids. This chain's CDR3 is CASSEGQNFGYGYTF. CDR3 nucleotides: TGTGCCAGCAGTGAGGGACAGAACTTTGGGTATGGCTACACCTTC.

The chain carries TRBV7-6 and TRBJ2-1; D possibly corresponds to TRBD2 (6 bases). V shed 3 bases and J shed 8 bases, with 23 bases lying between them. The CDR3 is 17 residues long. The germline V gene encodes CDR1 SGHVS and CDR2 FNYEAQ. The CDR3 DNA reads as TGTGCCAGCAGCTTTTCCGGGACTGCACTCTCGTTCGATGAGCAGTTCTTC. This sequence encodes CASSFSGTALSFDEQFF.

This clone was recorded only once. The V call is TRBV5-1, the J call TRBJ1-2, with TRBD1 identical over 7 bases. V was pared by 0 bases and J by 13 bases, with 12 bases of the junction left unmatched. CDR3 size: 14 residues. Germline values: CDR1 SGHRS, CDR2 YFSETQ. The chain's CDR3 is CASSLDGDSLYRTF. The CDR3 nucleotides are TGCGCCAGCAGCTTGGACGGGGACAGTCTGTATCGCACCTTC.

The gene calls are TRBV12-5 and TRBJ2-2, with 8 nucleotides matching TRBD2. The V segment lost 5 bases and the J segment 6 bases; nucleotides outside the gene matches: 8. The V gene's germline CDR1 is LGHNT and CDR2 FRNRAP. This CDR3 has 15 residues. The CDR3 sequence is CASGPRTSMAGELFF. The CDR3, as DNA: TGTGCTAGTGGTCCTCGGACTAGCATGGCCGGGGAGCTGTTTTTT. Complete variable domain (other parts from reference TRBV12-5 and TRBJ2-2): DARVTQTPRHKVTEMGQEVTMRCQPILGHNTVFWYRQTMMQGLELLAYFRNRAPLDDSGMPKDRFSAEMPDATLATLKIQPSEPRDSAVYFCASGPRTSMAGELFFGEGSRLTVL.

The chain carries TRBV7-9 and TRBJ1-6, with 8 positions matching TRBD1. This CDR3 is 16 amino acids long. The junction had 11 bases not matched to a gene; V was cut back by 6 bases and J by 7 bases. The V gene's germline CDR1 is SEHNR and CDR2 FQNEAQ (reference sequence). CDR3 nucleotides: TGTGCCAGCAGTTCGGGCCGCAGGGGGCCGAATTCACCCCTCCACTTT. Protein sequence: CASSSGRRGPNSPLHF.

The rearrangement uses TRBV9 and TRBJ2-7; D unresolved. Trimming removed 4 bases at V and 0 bases at J, with 14 bases between. The CDR3 runs to 15 residues. Per the germline V gene, CDR1 is SGDLS and CDR2 is YYNGEE. CDR3 bases: TGTGCCAGCAGCCGTAACCTTTTGGCCTCCTACGAGCAGTACTTC. Its translation: CASSRNLLASYEQYF.

The chain couples TRBV6-5 to TRBJ1-5; possibly TRBD1 for D (5 bases). Trimming took off 0 bases at V and 4 bases at J, with 10 bases between the two ends. CDR1 is MNHEY, CDR2 SVGAGI, per germline. The CDR3 is made up of 15 amino acids. Written as DNA, the CDR3 is TGTGCCAGCAGTTACTCCCAGGGCGTTAATCAGCCCCAGCATTTT. Residues: CASSYSQGVNQPQHF.

This chain connects TRBV28 to TRBJ2-2; the match to TRBD2 covers 13 bases. Looked up from germline, CDR1 is MDHEN and CDR2 is SYDVKM. J was trimmed by 6 bases and V by 4 bases; bases with no gene match: 8. There are 17 residues in the CDR3. CDR3 nucleotides: TGTGCCAGCAGTTCGCCCCGAGGACTAGCGGGGGCCGGGGAGCTGTTTTTT. Its translation is CASSSPRGLAGAGELFF.

The genes are TRBV5-1 and TRBJ1-3; possible D gene TRBD1, 5 bases. The CDR3 length is 17 residues. Between the trimmed V and J ends, which lost 4 bases and 0 bases, there was a span of 17 bases. Germline V gene sequence: CDR1 SGHRS, CDR2 YFSETQ. The DNA for the CDR3 is TGCGCCAGCAGCCTGGGCGCGGGGGGTGGCTCTGGAAACACCATATATTTT. This codes for CASSLGAGGGSGNTIYF.

There are a few counts of this clone. The chain combines TRBV2 with TRBJ1-4, with D perhaps matching TRBD1 (6 bases). V was cut by 5 bases and J by 8 bases, with 12 bases left in between. The CDR3 is 13 amino acids. The germline V gene has CDR1 SNHLY and CDR2 FYNNEI. CDR3 bases: TGTGCCAGCAGTTTAGGACAGACGGAAAAACTGTTTTTT. This gives the protein CASSLGQTEKLFF.

This rearrangement joins TRBV7-3 to TRBJ2-2; 10 nucleotides agree with TRBD2. Trimming at V came to 0 bases and at J to 6 bases, leaving 4 bases not matched to a gene. Germline V gives CDR1 SGHTA, CDR2 FQGTGA. The CDR3 length is 16 residues. The CDR3 is CASSLTSGRASGELFF. The CDR3 DNA is TGTGCCAGCAGCTTAACAAGCGGGAGGGCTTCCGGGGAGCTGTTTTTT.

This chain connects TRBV30 to TRBJ2-3; 11 nucleotides agree with TRBD2. This CDR3 comprises 19 residues. The germline V gene has CDR1 GTSNPN and CDR2 SVGIG (reference sequence). The trim removed 1 base at V and 3 bases at J, leaving 15 bases unmatched. This chain's CDR3 is CAWSGALTLTSGGTDTQYF. In DNA, the CDR3 is TGTGCCTGGAGTGGCGCCCTAACCCTTACTAGCGGGGGAACAGATACGCAGTATTTT.

This clone has only a few counts. The V call is TRBV4-2, the J call TRBJ2-4, with D maybe TRBD2 (6 bases). Trimming took 5 bases from V and 1 from J, leaving 12 bases between them. Germline values: CDR1 LGHNA, CDR2 YNFKEQ. The CDR3 extends over 15 amino acids. The CDR3 coding sequence is TGTGCCAGCAGCGGCGGGGACCTGGCCAAAAACATTCAGTACTTC. Translation gives CASSGGDLAKNIQYF.

The chain combines TRBV7-6 with TRBJ1-3, with 9 positions matching TRBD1. There are 20 residues in the CDR3. With 5 bases clipped from V and 0 bases from J, the junction kept 17 bases outside the gene matches. Per the germline V gene, CDR1 is SGHVS and CDR2 is FNYEAQ. The CDR3, as DNA: TGTGCCAGCAGCGCAAGGCCGGGACAGGGAACAAGTCTCTCTGGAAACACCATATATTTT. Translation gives CASSARPGQGTSLSGNTIYF.

Remarks on this clone: One junction end disagrees with the germline gene, perhaps due to a read error. The chain employs TRBV7-2 and TRBJ1-5, with D perhaps matching TRBD1 (6 bases). Germline V gene lookup returns CDR1 SGHTA and CDR2 FQGNSA. The CDR3 spans 13 residues. CDR3 sequence: CASRRGGNQLQHF. CDR3 nucleotide sequence: TGTGCCAGCAGAAGGGGGGGCAATCAGCTCCAGCATTTT.